This T cell receptor (beta chain) derives from a study of CXCR3-negative and CXCR3-positive naive CD8 T cells. As for the study in general: There were 140 million or so TRB reads altogether, and each library had about 1.5 +/- 0.3 million of them. General observations from the study: Relative to CXCR3-negative naive cells, CXCR3-positive naive cells had more hydrophobic TRB CDR3s. Much lower diversity was found in memory CD8+ cells, while both naive subsets had comparably high diversity. For naive cells, CXCR3-negative and CXCR3-positive subsets had similar TRBV-TRBJ usage; for memory cells, usage differed.

This CDR3 spans 15 amino acids. Looked up from germline, CDR1 is SQVTM and CDR2 is ANQGSEA. As to this clonotype: No antigen is known for it.

Carrying UMI labels, the TRB cDNA libraries were prepared through 5' RACE. From the 5' RACE reads, TCRdb lists one entry per CDR3 protein and no DNA. The sample table includes under 75,000 distinct CDR3 sequences. Naivety in CD8+ T cells corresponded to a CD45RO-CCR7+CD27+CD95- phenotype. The sequenced sample was naive CXCR3+ CD8+ T cells from blood. The subset is: CD45RO-CCR7+CD27+CD95- naive CD8+ T cells expressing CXCR3 (TNR3+). The chain employs TRBV29-1 and TRBJ2-3; TCRdb returns TRBD2, unconfirmable since there is no DNA. This TCR came from a human donor in good health. Some clones in this sample may be carry-over from other donors' samples. The CDR3 loop reads CSAGLAGGITDTQYF.